This TCR beta chain was obtained from a study of identical twins. Study-wide points: Modeled out-of-frame TCR alpha sharing in monozygotic twins fell below observed levels.

TCRdb re-called the 5' RACE reads with MiXCR, one entry per CDR3 protein. The sample holds around 370,000 distinct CDR3 sequences, 8.5% to 10% seen once. Note on this clonotype: Its antigen is unidentified.

CDR3 length: 15 residues. V dropped 4 bases and J dropped 9; count of bases not matched to a gene: 5. The V gene's germline CDR1 is KGHDR and CDR2 SFDVKD. This receptor was obtained from a woman aged 50 to 65 in good health. The chain carries TRBV24-1 and TRBJ2-1; TRBD2 matches 13 bases. Sequencing was carried out using naive T cells sorted from blood. CDR3 in amino acids: CATSERTSGSGEQFF. The CDR3 DNA sequence: TGTGCCACCAGTGAGCGGACTAGCGGGAGCGGTGAGCAGTTCTTC.